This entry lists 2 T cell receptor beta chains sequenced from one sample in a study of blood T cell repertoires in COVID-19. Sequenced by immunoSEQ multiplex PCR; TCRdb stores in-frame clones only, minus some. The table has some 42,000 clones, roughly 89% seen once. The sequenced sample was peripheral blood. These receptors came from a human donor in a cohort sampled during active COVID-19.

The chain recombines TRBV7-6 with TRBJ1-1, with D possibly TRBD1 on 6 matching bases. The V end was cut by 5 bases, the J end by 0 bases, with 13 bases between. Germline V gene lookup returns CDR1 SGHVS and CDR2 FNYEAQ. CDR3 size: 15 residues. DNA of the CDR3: TGTGCCAGCAGCGCCCCAGGGGAAATGAACACTGAAGCTTTCTTT. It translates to CASSAPGEMNTEAFF. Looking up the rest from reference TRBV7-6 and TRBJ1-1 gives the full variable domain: GAGVSQSPRYKVTKRGQDVALRCDPISGHVSLYWYRQALGQGPEFLTYFNYEAQQDKSGLPNDRFSAERPEGSISTLTIQRTEQRDSAMYRCASSAPGEMNTEAFFGQGTRLTVV.

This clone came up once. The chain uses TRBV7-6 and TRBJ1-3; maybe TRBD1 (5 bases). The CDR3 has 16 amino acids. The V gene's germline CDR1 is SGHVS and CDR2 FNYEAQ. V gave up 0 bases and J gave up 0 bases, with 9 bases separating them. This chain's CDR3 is CASSLATGSSGNTIYF. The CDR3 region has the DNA TGTGCCAGCAGCTTAGCAACAGGCTCCTCTGGAAACACCATATATTTT.